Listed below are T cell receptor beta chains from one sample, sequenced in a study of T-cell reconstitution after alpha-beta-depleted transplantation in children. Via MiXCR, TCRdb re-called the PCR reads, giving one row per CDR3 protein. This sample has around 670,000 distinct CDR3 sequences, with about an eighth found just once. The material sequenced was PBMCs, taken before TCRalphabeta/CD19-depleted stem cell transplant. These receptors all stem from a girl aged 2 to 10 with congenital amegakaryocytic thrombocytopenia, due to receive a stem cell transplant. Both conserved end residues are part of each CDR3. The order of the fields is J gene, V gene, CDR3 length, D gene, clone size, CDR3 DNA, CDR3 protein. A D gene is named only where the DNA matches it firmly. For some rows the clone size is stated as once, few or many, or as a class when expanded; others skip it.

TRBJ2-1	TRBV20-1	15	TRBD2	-	TGCAGTGCCGGCGACGGGACTAGCGGATACAATGAGCAGTTCTTC	CSAGDGTSGYNEQFF
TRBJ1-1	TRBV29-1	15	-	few	TGCAGCGTTGAAGATCTCACAGGGAGGGGCACTGAAGCTTTCTTT	CSVEDLTGRGTEAFF
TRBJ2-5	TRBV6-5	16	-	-	TGTGCCAGCAGTTCCGGGGGGCACAGAATACAAGAGACCCAGTACTTC	CASSSGGHRIQETQYF
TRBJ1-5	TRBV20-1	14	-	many	TGCAGTGCTAGAGATGCAGGTTTACATCAGCCCCAGCATTTT	CSARDAGLHQPQHF
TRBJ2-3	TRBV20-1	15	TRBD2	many	TGCAGTGCCATCCCTCCGGGACTAAGCACAGATACGCAGTATTTT	CSAIPPGLSTDTQYF
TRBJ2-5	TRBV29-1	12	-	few	TGCAGCGTATCGGGACTCCAAGAGACCCAGTACTTC	CSVSGLQETQYF
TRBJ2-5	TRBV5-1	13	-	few	TGCGCCAGCAGCTCCCTAGGTGGAGAGACCCAGTACTTC	CASSSLGGETQYF
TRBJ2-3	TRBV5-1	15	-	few	TGCGCCAGCAGCTTGCGACAGGTGGACACAGATACGCAGTATTTT	CASSLRQVDTDTQYF
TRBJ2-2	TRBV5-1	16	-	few	TGCGCCAGCAGAATGGGGTACAGCGCCCACACCGGGGAGCTGTTTTTT	CASRMGYSAHTGELFF
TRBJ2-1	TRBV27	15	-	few	TGTGCCAGCAACCGTCCCGATAGCTCCTACAATGAGCAGTTCTTC	CASNRPDSSYNEQFF
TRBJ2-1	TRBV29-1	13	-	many	TGCAGCGTTGAGGTGCCGCTTTACAATGAGCAGTTCTTC	CSVEVPLYNEQFF
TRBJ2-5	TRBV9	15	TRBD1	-	TGTGCCAGCAGCTTTACCGGGACAGGGTCGGAGACCCAGTACTTC	CASSFTGTGSETQYF
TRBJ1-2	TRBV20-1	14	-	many	TGCAGTGCTAGTCCCGGGGACACAGGCTATGGCTACACCTTC	CSASPGDTGYGYTF
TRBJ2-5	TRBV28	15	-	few	TGTGCCAGCAGTTCGGGAGCTGAGGAGCAAGAGACCCAGTACTTC	CASSSGAEEQETQYF
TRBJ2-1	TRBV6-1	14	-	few	TGTGCCAGCAGTGAAGCAGGACCACAATATGAGCAGTTCTTC	CASSEAGPQYEQFF
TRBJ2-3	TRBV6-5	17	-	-	TGTGCCAGCAGTTATCGGGCTCTGTTACGGAGCACAGATACGCAGTATTTT	CASSYRALLRSTDTQYF
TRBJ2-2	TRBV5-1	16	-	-	TGCGCCAGCAGCTTGGGACGGACGGTGAACACCGGGGAGCTGTTTTTT	CASSLGRTVNTGELFF
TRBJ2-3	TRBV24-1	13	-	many	TGTGCCACCAGTGACGGGAGCGCAGATACGCAGTATTTT	CATSDGSADTQYF
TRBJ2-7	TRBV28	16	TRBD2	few	TGTGCCAGCACCTTGGGGCCGGGACTACTCTCCTACGAGCAGTACTTC	CASTLGPGLLSYEQYF
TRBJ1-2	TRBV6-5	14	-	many	TGTGCCAGCAGTTACTCAGTCGTCAGGGAAGGCTACACCTTC	CASSYSVVREGYTF
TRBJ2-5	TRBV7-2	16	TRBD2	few	TGTGCCAGCAGCTCCGTAAGACTAGCGGATCAAGAGACCCAGTACTTC	CASSSVRLADQETQYF
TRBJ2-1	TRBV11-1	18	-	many	TGTGCCAGCAGCTCCACCAATTCCGCCCGGGCCTCCTACAATGAGCAGTTCTTC	CASSSTNSARASYNEQFF
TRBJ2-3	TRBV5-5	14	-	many	TGTGCCAGCAGCTTGGGTGACGACACAGATACGCAGTATTTT	CASSLGDDTDTQYF
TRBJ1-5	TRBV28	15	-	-	TGTGCCAGCAGTCAAATCGACAGACTAAATCAGCCCCAGCATTTT	CASSQIDRLNQPQHF
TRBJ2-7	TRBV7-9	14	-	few	TGTGCCAGCAGCTTATTTAGCGGTGAGAACGAGCAGTACTTC	CASSLFSGENEQYF
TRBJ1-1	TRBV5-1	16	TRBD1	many	TGCGCCAGCAGCGAAACAGGGGGCCGGACGAACACTGAAGCTTTCTTT	CASSETGGRTNTEAFF
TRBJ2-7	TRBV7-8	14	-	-	TGTGCCAGCAGAAGTAGCGGCCTTACCTACGAGCAGTACTTC	CASRSSGLTYEQYF
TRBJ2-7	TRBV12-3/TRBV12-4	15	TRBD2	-	TGTGCCAGCAGTTTAGAGGGGGGGACTAGCGGTTTGCAGTACTTC	CASSLEGGTSGLQYF
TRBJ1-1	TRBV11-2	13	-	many	TGTGCCAGCAGCTCGGGGGTAGTCACTGAAGCTTTCTTT	CASSSGVVTEAFF
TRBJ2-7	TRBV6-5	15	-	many	TGTGCCAGCAGTTACGAAGCCGGCAGCCCCTACGAGCAGTACTTC	CASSYEAGSPYEQYF
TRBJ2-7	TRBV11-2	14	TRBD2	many	TGTGCCAGCAGGAGATTAGCGGGCAACTACGAGCAGTACTTC	CASRRLAGNYEQYF
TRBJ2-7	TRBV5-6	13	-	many	TGTGCCAGCAGCTTGTGGGCTAACTACGAGCAGTACTTC	CASSLWANYEQYF